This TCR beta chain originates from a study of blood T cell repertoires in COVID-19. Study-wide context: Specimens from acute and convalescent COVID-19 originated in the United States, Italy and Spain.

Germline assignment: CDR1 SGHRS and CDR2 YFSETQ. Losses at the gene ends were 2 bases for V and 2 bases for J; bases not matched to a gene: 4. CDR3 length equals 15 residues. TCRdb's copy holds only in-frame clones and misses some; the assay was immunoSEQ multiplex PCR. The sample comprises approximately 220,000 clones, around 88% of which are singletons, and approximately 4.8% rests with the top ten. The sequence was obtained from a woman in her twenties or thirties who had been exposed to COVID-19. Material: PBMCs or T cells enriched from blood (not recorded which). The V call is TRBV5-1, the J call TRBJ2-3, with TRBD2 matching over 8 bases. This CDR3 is CASSFGLAHTDTQYF. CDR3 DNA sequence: TGCGCCAGCAGCTTCGGACTAGCCCACACAGATACGCAGTATTTT.